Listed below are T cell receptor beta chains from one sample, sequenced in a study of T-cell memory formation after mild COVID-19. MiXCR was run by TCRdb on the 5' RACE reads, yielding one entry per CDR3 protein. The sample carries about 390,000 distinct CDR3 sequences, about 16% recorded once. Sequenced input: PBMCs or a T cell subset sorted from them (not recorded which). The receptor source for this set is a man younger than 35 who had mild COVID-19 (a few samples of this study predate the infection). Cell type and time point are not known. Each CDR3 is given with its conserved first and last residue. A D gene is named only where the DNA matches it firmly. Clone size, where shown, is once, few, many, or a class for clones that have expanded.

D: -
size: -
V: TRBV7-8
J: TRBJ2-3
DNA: TGTGCCAGCAATGGAGGGCCAGGGGGGCGAACAGATACGCAGTATTTT
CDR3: CASNGGPGGRTDTQYF

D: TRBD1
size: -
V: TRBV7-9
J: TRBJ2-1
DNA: TGTGCCAGCAGCCCTCCGGGACAGGTGGGTTTCTACAATGAGCAGTTCTTC
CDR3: CASSPPGQVGFYNEQFF

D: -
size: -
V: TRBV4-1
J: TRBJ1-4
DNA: TGCGCCAGCAGCCAGGGGGCTGGAGATGAAAAACTGTTTTTT
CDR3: CASSQGAGDEKLFF

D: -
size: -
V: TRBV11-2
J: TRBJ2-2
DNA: TGTGCCAGCAGCTTAGGGTGGCAGGGAAACACCGGGGAGCTGTTTTTT
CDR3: CASSLGWQGNTGELFF

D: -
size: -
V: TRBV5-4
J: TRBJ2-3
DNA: TGTGCCAGCAGCCCCGGTCCCAGGCCTAGCACAGATACGCAGTATTTT
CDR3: CASSPGPRPSTDTQYF

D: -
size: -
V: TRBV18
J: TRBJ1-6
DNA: TGTGCCAGCTCACCCTCTGCGGACCGCGGATCACCCCTCCACTTT
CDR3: CASSPSADRGSPLHF

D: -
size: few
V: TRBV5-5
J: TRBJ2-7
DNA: TGTGCCAGCAGGCCTTACACAGGGTCCGGCTACGAGCAGTACTTC
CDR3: CASRPYTGSGYEQYF

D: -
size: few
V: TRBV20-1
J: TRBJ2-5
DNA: TGCAGTGAGAGAAGGGGGGGCAGACAAGAGACCCAGTACTTC
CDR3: CSERRGGRQETQYF

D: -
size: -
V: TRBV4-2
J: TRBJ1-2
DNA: TGTGCCAGCAGCCAAACAGGGCCGAGCTATGGCTACACCTTC
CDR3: CASSQTGPSYGYTF

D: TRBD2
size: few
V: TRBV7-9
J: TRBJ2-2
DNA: TGTGCCAGCAGCGGACGGATCCGGGGGGGCTCGGGCACCGGGGAGCTGTTTTTT
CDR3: CASSGRIRGGSGTGELFF

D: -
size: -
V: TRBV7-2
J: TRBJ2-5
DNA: TGTGCCAGCAGCTTAGCCCAGGGCAGGCCCCCGGAGACCCAGTACTTC
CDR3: CASSLAQGRPPETQYF

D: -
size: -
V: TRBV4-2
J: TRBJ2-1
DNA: TGTGCCAGCAGCCAAGAGGTAGGGCAGCAATACAATGAGCAGTTCTTC
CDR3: CASSQEVGQQYNEQFF

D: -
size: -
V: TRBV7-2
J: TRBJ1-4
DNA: TGTGCCAGCAGCTCAGGGACGGCATATGAAAAACTGTTTTTT
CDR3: CASSSGTAYEKLFF

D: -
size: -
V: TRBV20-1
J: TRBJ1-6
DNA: TGCAGTGCTTTAACGATTCGTCAGAGCTCCTATAATTCACCCCTCCACTTT
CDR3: CSALTIRQSSYNSPLHF

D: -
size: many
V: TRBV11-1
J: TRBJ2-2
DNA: TGTGCCAGCAGCCTCGGCAGGGGAATGGTAAACACCGGGGAGCTGTTTTTT
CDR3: CASSLGRGMVNTGELFF

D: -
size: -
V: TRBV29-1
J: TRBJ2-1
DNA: TGCAGCGGGGGTACAGGGATCAATGAGCAGTTCTTC
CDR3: CSGGTGINEQFF

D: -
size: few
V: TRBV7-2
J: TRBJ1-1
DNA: TGTGCCAGCACCAAGAATCCGAACACTGAAGCTTTCTTT
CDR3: CASTKNPNTEAFF

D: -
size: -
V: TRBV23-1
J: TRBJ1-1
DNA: TGCGCCAGCAGTCAGCTGGTGTCTAGGAACACTGAAGCTTTCTTT
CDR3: CASSQLVSRNTEAFF

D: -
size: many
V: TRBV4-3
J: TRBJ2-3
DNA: TGCGCCAGCAGCCAAGTTACAGGCCGCACAGATACGCAGTATTTT
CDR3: CASSQVTGRTDTQYF

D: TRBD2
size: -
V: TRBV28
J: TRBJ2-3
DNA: TGTGCCAGCGGGACTAGAGTTACAGATACGCAGTATTTT
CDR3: CASGTRVTDTQYF

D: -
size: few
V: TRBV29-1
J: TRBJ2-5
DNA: TGCAGCGTTGGAAAGCAAGTACAAGAGACCCAGTACTTC
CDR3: CSVGKQVQETQYF

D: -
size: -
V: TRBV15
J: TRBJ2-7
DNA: TGTGCCACCAGCAGAGACAGGGGTGCCTACGAGCAGTACTTC
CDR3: CATSRDRGAYEQYF

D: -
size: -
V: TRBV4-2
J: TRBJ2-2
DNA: TGTGCCAGCAGCCCTATCGGCACCGGGGAGCTGTTTTTT
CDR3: CASSPIGTGELFF

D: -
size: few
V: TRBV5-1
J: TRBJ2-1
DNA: TGCGCCAGCAGCTTGGCGCTAGCTCGGGATGAGCAGTTCTTC
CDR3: CASSLALARDEQFF

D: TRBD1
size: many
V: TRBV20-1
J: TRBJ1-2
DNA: TGCAGTGCTAGAGATCAGGGACAGGGGGAAGGCTACACCTTC
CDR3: CSARDQGQGEGYTF

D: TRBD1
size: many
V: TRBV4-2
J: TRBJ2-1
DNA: TGTGCCAGCAGCCAAGATCGGGACAGGGGTTACAATGAGCAGTTCTTC
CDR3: CASSQDRDRGYNEQFF

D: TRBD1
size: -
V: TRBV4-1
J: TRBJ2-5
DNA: TGCGCCAGCAGCCATGTGGACAGGGAAGAGACCCAGTACTTC
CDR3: CASSHVDREETQYF

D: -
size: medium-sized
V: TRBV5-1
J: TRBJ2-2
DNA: TGCGCCAGCAGCTTAGGGAACACCGGGGAGCTGTTTTTT
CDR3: CASSLGNTGELFF

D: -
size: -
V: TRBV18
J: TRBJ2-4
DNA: TGTGCCAGCTCACCGGAGGGAAGTCCCTCCAAAAACATTCAGTACTTC
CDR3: CASSPEGSPSKNIQYF

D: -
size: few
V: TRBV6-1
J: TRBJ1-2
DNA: TGTGCCCTCGGGTCAAGACACTATGGCTACACCTTC
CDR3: CALGSRHYGYTF

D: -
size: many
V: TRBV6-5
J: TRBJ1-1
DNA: TGTGCCAGCAGTTACTCGGGGGTGATGAACACTGAAGCTTTCTTT
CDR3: CASSYSGVMNTEAFF

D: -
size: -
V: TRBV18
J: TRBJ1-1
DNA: TGTGCCAGCTCACCCCGGGGGCAGAACACTGAAGCTTTCTTT
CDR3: CASSPRGQNTEAFF

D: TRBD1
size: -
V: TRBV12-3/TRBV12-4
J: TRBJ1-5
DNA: TGTGCCAGCAGGACGACAGGGGTGGGGGCCCAGCATTTT
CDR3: CASRTTGVGAQHF

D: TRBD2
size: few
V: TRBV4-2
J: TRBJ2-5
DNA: TGTGCCAGCAGCCAAGGCGCCGGGAGGATCCAAGAGACCCAGTACTTC
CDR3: CASSQGAGRIQETQYF

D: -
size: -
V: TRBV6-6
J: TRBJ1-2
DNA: TGTGCCAGCACCACCCAAAGGGGCTACACCTTC
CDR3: CASTTQRGYTF

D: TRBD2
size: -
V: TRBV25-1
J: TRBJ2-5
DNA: TGTGCCAGCAGTGAGGGGACTAGCGGAAGACTCCAAGAGACCCAGTACTTC
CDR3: CASSEGTSGRLQETQYF

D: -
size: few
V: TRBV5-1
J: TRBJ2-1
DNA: TGCGCCAGCAGCTTGGTTGGGGATGAGCAGTTCTTC
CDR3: CASSLVGDEQFF

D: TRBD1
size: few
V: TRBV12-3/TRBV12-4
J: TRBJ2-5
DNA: TGTGCCAGCAGCCCCGAGACAGGGGGAGAGACCCAGTACTTC
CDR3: CASSPETGGETQYF

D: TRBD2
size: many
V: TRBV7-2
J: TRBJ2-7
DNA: TGTGCCAGCAGCCGCGGGAGTGGCTCCTACGAGCAGTACTTC
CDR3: CASSRGSGSYEQYF

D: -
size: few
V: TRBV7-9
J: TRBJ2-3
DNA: TGTGCCAGCAGCTTAGGGCTGGGGTACAGCACAGATACGCAGTATTTT
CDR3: CASSLGLGYSTDTQYF

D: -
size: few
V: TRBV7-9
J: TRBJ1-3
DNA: TGTGCCAGCAGCTGGATCGATGGGTTGTCGTCGTACTCTGGAAACACCATATATTTT
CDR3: CASSWIDGLSSYSGNTIYF

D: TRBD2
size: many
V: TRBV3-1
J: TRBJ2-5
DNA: TGTGCCAGCAGCCCCACCGGGGAGGGGACCCAGTACTTC
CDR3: CASSPTGEGTQYF

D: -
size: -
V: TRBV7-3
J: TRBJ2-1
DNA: TGTGCCAGCAGCTTAACTAGGGGGGCGCACAATGAGCAGTTCTTC
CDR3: CASSLTRGAHNEQFF